This entry features one TCR beta chain sequence. This sample was included in a study of human T cells and chemical hapten exposure. Study summary: Per-sample TCR yields varied mainly from small pooled library volume differences.

Specified time point: patch test 3, about 24 weeks after DPC sensitization. The sample's treatment: therapeutic diphenylcyclopropenone sensitization with weekly scalp DPC. The drawing of blood occurred before each patch test was applied. Separate cDNA molecules received unique molecular identifiers, which the library attached to them. TCRdb re-analysed the RACE reads in MiXCR, keeping a single row per CDR3 protein. The sample consists of approximately 97,000 distinct CDR3 sequences, 27% of them appearing once. CDR1 SGHTA and CDR2 FQGNSA come from the germline V gene. There are 16 residues in the CDR3. V lost 3 bases, J lost 3 bases, and 3 bases stayed unmatched.

The TCR comes from a man in his forties with alopecia areata. Some clones in this sample may be carry-over from other donors' samples. The material sequenced was whole blood, taken in connection with sensitization to the hapten diphenylcyclopropenone (DPC). The genes are TRBV7-2 and TRBJ2-2; the match to TRBD2 covers 11 bases. CDR3 protein: CASSFSSGGHTGELFF. CDR3 nucleotide sequence: TGTGCCAGCAGCTTCTCTAGCGGGGGGCACACCGGGGAGCTGTTTTTT. Based on the CDR3 plus reference TRBV7-2 and TRBJ2-2, the full variable domain is GAGVSQSPSNKVTEKGKDVELRCDPISGHTALYWYRQSLGQGLEFLIYFQGNSAPDKSGLPSDRFSAERTGGSVSTLTIQRTQQEDSAVYLCASSFSSGGHTGELFFGEGSRLTVL.